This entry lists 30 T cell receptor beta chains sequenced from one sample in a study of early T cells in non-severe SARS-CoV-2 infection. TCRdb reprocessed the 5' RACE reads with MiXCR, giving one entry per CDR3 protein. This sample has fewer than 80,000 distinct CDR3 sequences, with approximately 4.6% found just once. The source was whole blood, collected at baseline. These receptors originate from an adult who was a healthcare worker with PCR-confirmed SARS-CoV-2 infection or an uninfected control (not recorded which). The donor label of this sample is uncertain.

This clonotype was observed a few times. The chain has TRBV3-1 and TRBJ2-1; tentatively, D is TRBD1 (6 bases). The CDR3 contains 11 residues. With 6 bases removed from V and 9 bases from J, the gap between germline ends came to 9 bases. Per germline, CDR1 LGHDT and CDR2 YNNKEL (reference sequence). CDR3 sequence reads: CASSRQAEQFF. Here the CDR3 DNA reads TGTGCCAGCAGTCGACAGGCTGAGCAGTTCTTC.

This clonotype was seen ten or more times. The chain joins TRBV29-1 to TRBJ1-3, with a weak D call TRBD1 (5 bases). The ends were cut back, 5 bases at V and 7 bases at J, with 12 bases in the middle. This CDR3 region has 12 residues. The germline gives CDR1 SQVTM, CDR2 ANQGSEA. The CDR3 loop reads CSVSGPGNTIYF. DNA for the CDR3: TGCAGCGTTTCAGGGCCGGGGAACACCATATATTTT. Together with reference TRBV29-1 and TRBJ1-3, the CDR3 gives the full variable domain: SAVISQKPSRDICQRGTSLTIQCQVDSQVTMMFWYRQQPGQSLTLIATANQGSEATYESGFVIDKFPISRPNLTFSTLTVSNMSPEDSSIYLCSVSGPGNTIYFGEGSWLTVV.

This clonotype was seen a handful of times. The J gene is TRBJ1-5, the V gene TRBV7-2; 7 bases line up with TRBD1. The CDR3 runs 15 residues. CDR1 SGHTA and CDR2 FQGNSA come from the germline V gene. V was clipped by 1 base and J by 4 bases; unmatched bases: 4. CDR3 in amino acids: CASSLGQGANQPQHF. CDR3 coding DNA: TGTGCCAGCAGCTTAGGACAGGGCGCAAATCAGCCCCAGCATTTT.

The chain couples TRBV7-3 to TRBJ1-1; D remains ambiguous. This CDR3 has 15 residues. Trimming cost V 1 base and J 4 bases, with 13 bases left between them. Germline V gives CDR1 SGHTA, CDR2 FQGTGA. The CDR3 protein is CASSLMVAVLTEAFF. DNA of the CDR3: TGTGCCAGCAGCTTAATGGTGGCGGTGCTCACTGAAGCTTTCTTT.

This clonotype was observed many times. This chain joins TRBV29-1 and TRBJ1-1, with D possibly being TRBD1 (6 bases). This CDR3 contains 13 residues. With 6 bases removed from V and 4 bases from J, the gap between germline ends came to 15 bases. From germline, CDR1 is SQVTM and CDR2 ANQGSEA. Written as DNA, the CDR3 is TGCAGCGTGAACAGGGAACCGTTCACTGAAGCTTTCTTT. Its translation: CSVNREPFTEAFF.

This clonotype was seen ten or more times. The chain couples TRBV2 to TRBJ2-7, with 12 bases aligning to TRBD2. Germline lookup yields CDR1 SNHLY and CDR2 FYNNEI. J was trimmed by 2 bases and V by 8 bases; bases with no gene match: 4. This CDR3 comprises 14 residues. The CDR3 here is CASLAGGLTYEQYF. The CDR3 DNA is TGTGCCAGCCTAGCGGGGGGGTTGACCTACGAGCAGTACTTC.

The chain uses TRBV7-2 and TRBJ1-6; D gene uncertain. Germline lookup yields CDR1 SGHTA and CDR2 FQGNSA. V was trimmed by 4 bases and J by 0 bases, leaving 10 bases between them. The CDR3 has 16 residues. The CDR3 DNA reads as TGTGCCAGCAGCTCAGGCCCGAGCTCCTATAATTCACCCCTCCACTTT. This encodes CASSSGPSSYNSPLHF.

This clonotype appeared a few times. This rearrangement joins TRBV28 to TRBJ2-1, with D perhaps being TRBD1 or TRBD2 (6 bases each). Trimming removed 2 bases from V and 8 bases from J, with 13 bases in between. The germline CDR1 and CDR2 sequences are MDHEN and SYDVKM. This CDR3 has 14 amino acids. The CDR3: CASSLTGAGDEQFF. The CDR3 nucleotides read TGTGCCAGCAGTTTAACGGGGGCTGGCGATGAGCAGTTCTTC. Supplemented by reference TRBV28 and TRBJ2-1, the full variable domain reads DVKVTQSSRYLVKRTGEKVFLECVQDMDHENMFWYRQDPGLGLRLIYFSYDVKMKEKGDIPEGYSVSREKKERFSLILESASTNQTSMYLCASSLTGAGDEQFFGPGTRLTVL.

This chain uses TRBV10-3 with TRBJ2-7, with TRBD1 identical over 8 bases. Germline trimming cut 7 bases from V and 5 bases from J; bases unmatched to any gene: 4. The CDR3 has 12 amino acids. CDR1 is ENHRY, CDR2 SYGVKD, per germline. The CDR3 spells CAINPGQDEQYF. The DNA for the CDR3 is TGTGCCATCAATCCGGGACAGGACGAGCAGTACTTC.

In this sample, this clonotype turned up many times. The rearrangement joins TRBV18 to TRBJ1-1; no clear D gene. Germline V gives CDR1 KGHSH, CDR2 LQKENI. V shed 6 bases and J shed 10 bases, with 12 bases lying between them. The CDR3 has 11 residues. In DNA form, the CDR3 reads TGTGCCAGCTCCCCCGATACAGTAGCTTTCTTT. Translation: CASSPDTVAFF.

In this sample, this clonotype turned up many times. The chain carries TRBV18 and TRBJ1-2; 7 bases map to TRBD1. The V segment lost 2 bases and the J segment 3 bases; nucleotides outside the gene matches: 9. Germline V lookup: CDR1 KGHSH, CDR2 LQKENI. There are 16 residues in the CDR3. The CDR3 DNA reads TGTGCCAGCTCACCATACAGGGGAGGGCATGACTATGGCTACACCTTC. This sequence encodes CASSPYRGGHDYGYTF.

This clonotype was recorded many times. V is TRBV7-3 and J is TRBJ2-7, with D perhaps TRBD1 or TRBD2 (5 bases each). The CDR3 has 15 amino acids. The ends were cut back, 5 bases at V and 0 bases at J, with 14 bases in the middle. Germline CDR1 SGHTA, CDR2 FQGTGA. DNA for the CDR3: TGTGCCAGCAGCCCAGGGTCAGGGAGCTCCTACGAGCAGTACTTC. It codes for CASSPGSGSSYEQYF.

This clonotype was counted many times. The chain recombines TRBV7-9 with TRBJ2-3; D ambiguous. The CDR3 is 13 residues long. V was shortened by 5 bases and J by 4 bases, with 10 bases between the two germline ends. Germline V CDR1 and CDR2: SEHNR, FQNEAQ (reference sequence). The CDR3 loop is CASSPKGPDTQYF. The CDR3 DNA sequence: TGTGCCAGCAGCCCGAAAGGACCAGATACGCAGTATTTT.

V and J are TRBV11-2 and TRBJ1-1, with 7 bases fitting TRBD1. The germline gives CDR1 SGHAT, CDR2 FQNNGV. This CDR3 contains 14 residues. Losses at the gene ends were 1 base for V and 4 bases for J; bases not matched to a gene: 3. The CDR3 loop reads CASSLAEGATEAFF. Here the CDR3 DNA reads TGTGCCAGCAGCTTAGCGGAGGGGGCCACTGAAGCTTTCTTT. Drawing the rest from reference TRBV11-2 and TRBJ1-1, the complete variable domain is EAGVAQSPRYKIIEKRQSVAFWCNPISGHATLYWYQQILGQGPKLLIQFQNNGVVDDSQLPKDRFSAERLKGVDSTLKIQPAKLEDSAVYLCASSLAEGATEAFFGQGTRLTVV.

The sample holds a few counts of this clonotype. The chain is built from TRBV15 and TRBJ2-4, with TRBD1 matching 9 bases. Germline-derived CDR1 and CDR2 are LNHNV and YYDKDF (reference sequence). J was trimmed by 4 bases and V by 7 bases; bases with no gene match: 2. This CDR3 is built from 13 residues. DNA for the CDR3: TGTGCCACCATGGGACAGGGAAAAAACATTCAGTACTTC. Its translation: CATMGQGKNIQYF.

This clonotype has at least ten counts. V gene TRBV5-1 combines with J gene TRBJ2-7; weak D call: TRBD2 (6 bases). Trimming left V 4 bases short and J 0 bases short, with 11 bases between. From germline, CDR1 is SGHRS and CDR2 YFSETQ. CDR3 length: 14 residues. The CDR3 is CASSDPGVSYEQYF. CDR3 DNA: TGCGCCAGCAGCGATCCGGGGGTCTCCTACGAGCAGTACTTC.

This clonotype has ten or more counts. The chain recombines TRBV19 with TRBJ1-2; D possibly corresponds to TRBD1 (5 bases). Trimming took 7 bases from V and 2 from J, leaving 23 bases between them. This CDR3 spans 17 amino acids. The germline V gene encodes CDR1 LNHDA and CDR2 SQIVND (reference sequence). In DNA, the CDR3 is TGTGCCAGTAACCCAGGTGGGGGTCCGACCTTAAACTATGGCTACACCTTC. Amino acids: CASNPGGGPTLNYGYTF.

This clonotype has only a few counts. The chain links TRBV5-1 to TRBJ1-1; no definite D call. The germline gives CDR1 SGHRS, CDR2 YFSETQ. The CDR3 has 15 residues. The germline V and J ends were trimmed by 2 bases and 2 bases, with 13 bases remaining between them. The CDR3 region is CASSFKGGFNTEAFF. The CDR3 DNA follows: TGCGCCAGCAGCTTTAAGGGAGGGTTCAACACTGAAGCTTTCTTT. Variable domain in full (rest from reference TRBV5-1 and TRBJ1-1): KAGVTQTPRYLIKTRGQQVTLSCSPISGHRSVSWYQQTPGQGLQFLFEYFSETQRNKGNFPGRFSGRQFSNSRSEMNVSTLELGDSALYLCASSFKGGFNTEAFFGQGTRLTVV.

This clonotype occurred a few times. The CDR3 sequence: CASSPTGAIGTEAFF. DNA of the CDR3: TGTGCCAGCAGCCCCACAGGGGCAATTGGAACTGAAGCTTTCTTT. This rearrangement joins TRBV11-3 to TRBJ1-1; 7 bases align to TRBD1. There are 15 residues in the CDR3. Germline V gene sequence: CDR1 SGHNT, CDR2 YENEEA. The J segment lost 5 bases and the V segment lost 5 bases, leaving 11 bases of the junction unmatched.

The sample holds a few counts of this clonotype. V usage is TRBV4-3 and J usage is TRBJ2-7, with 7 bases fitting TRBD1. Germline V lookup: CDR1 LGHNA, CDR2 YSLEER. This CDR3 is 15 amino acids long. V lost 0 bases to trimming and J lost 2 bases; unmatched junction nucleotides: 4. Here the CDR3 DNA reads TGCGCCAGCAGCCAAGAAACAGGGGATGCCTACGAGCAGTACTTC. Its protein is CASSQETGDAYEQYF.

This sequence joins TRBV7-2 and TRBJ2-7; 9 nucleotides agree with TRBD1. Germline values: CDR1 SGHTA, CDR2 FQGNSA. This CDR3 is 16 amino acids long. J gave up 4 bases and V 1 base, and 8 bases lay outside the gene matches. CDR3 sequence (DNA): TGTGCCAGCAGCTTAGATGTGGACAGGGGTTCGTACGAGCAGTACTTC. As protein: CASSLDVDRGSYEQYF.

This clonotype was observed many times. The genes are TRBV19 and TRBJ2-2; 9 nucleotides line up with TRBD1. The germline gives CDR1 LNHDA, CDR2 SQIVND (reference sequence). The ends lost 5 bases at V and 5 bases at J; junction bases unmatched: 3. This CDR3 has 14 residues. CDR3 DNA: TGTGCCAGTAGTTCACAGGGGGCAACCGGGGAGCTGTTTTTT. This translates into CASSSQGATGELFF.

CDR3 amino acids: CASRIPTSGEQYF. For the CDR3, the DNA is TGTGCCAGCAGAATCCCCACGAGTGGCGAGCAGTACTTC. The chain uses TRBV7-2 and TRBJ2-7; no clear D gene. The V end lost 6 bases, the J end lost 6 bases, and 15 bases lay between the germline ends. In germline, CDR1 is SGHTA, CDR2 FQGNSA. This CDR3 has 13 amino acids.

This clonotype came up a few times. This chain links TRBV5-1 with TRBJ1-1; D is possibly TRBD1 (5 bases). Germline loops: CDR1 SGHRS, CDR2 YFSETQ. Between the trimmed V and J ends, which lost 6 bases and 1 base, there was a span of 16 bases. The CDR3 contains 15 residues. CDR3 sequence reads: CASTLLTDKNTEAFF. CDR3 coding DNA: TGCGCCAGCACCCTCCTGACAGATAAGAACACTGAAGCTTTCTTT. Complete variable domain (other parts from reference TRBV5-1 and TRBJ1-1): KAGVTQTPRYLIKTRGQQVTLSCSPISGHRSVSWYQQTPGQGLQFLFEYFSETQRNKGNFPGRFSGRQFSNSRSEMNVSTLELGDSALYLCASTLLTDKNTEAFFGQGTRLTVV.

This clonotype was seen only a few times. The CDR3 sequence is CASSAGTSGGDLIGELFF. The CDR3, as DNA: TGTGCCAGCAGTGCCGGGACTAGCGGGGGGGATCTTATCGGGGAGCTGTTTTTT. The rearrangement joins TRBV12-3 or TRBV12-4 to TRBJ2-2, with 16 bases identical to TRBD2. After removal of 5 bases from V and 7 bases from J, the junction contained 10 bases not matched to a gene. The CDR3 covers 18 residues.

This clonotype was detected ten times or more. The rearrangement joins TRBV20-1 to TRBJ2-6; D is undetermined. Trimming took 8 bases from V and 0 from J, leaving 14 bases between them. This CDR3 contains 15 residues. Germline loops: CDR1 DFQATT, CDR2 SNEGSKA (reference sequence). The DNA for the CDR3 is TGCAGTCTTGAAGGACGGAACTCTGGGGCCAACGTCCTGACTTTC. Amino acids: CSLEGRNSGANVLTF.

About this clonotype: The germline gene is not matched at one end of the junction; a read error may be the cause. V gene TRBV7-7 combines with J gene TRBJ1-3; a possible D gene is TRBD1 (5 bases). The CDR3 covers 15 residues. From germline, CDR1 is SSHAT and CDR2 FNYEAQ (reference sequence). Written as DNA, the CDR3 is TGTGCTAGCAGCTCGGGACCGGACTCTGGAAACACCATATATTTT. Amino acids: CASSSGPDSGNTIYF.

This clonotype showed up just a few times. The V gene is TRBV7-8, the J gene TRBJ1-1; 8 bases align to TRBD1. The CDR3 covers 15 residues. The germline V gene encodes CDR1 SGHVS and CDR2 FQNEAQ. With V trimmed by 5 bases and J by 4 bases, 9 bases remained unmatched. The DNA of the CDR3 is TGTGCCAGCAGCCTTCGACAGGGGACGGGCACTGAAGCTTTCTTT. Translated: CASSLRQGTGTEAFF.

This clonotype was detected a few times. Here the CDR3 DNA reads TGTGCCAGCAGCTTAGATGACAGAGTCTATGGCTACACCTTC. Encoded protein: CASSLDDRVYGYTF. The chain couples TRBV7-2 to TRBJ1-2; a weak D match, TRBD1 (5 bases). Trimming took off 1 base at V and 4 bases at J, with 10 bases between the two ends. The CDR3 covers 14 residues. Germline V CDR1 and CDR2: SGHTA, FQGNSA.

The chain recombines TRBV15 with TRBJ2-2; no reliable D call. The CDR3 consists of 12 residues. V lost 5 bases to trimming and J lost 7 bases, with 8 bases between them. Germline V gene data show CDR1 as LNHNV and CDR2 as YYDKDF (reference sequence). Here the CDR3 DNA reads TGTGCCACCAGCCGGTCATTCGGGGAGCTGTTTTTT. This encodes CATSRSFGELFF.